The rows below give T cell receptor beta chains drawn from one sample of a study of blood T cell repertoires in COVID-19. Sequencing used immunoSEQ multiplex PCR; TCRdb keeps in-frame clones, though not all of them. This table has around 150,000 clones, more than 75% appearing once. Source material: peripheral blood. These receptors were taken from a woman in her seventies with COVID-19, enrolled during active disease. CDR3s include the opening cysteine and the closing phenylalanine or tryptophan. A D gene is named only where the DNA matches it firmly. Clone size is not always given. Where it is, it says once, few, many or a class for expanded clones.

v_call	j_call	clone_size	d_call	cdr3_aa	cdr3_nt
TRBV5-1	TRBJ2-2	.	.	CASSLATSPGTGELFF	TGCGCCAGCAGCTTGGCAACTAGCCCTGGCACCGGGGAGCTGTTTTTT
TRBV11-2	TRBJ1-5	.	.	CASSLAPTGTPQHF	TGTGCCAGCAGCTTAGCCCCAACAGGGACACCCCAGCATTTT
TRBV7-9	TRBJ1-2	.	.	CASSLGTGLGGYTF	TGTGCCAGCAGCTTAGGTACAGGGTTGGGTGGCTACACCTTC
TRBV5-8	TRBJ1-5	.	.	CASSLGQLGQPQHF	TGTGCCAGCAGTCTTGGACAGCTCGGGCAGCCCCAGCATTTT
TRBV7-7	TRBJ2-1	.	TRBD1	CASSPRAFRGRLNEQFF	TGTGCTAGCAGCCCCAGGGCCTTCAGGGGGCGGTTGAATGAGCAGTTCTTC
TRBV4-2	TRBJ2-7	.	TRBD2	CASSQEGTSGDEQYF	TGTGCCAGCAGCCAAGAAGGGACTAGCGGGGACGAGCAGTACTTC
TRBV7-8	TRBJ2-2	once	TRBD2	CASSPAGRGTGELFF	TGTGCCAGCAGCCCCGCGGGGAGGGGCACCGGGGAGCTGTTTTTT
TRBV7-8	TRBJ1-2	once	.	CASSPEGEGGYTF	TGTGCCAGCAGCCCCGAGGGGGAAGGAGGCTACACCTTC
TRBV19	TRBJ2-6	.	TRBD1	CASSMAGGMGGANVLTF	TGTGCCAGTAGTATGGCAGGGGGAATGGGTGGGGCCAACGTCCTGACTTTC
TRBV2	TRBJ1-6	.	.	CASSDSRGLNSPLHF	TGTGCCAGCAGTGACAGCCGCGGACTAAATTCACCCCTCCACTTT
TRBV19	TRBJ2-1	once	.	CASSPTGVNEQFF	TGTGCCAGTAGTCCCACGGGGGTCAATGAGCAGTTCTTC
TRBV18	TRBJ1-5	.	TRBD1	CASSPPQGAGDGSNQPQHF	TGTGCCAGCTCACCACCTCAGGGGGCCGGGGACGGGAGCAATCAGCCCCAGCATTTT
TRBV19	TRBJ1-5	.	TRBD1	CASRPTGDNQPQHF	TGTGCCAGTAGACCAACAGGGGACAATCAGCCCCAGCATTTT
TRBV7-4	TRBJ2-7	once	TRBD1	CASSLQPIDPTGDEQYF	TGTGCCAGCAGCTTACAGCCAATTGATCCGACAGGGGACGAGCAGTACTTC
TRBV28	TRBJ1-2	.	TRBD1	CASSSPGTGGMGDNYGYTF	TGTGCCAGCAGTTCACCCGGGACAGGGGGAATGGGTGATAACTATGGCTACACCTTC
TRBV9	TRBJ1-2	.	.	CASSSRTRRGGYTF	TGTGCCAGCAGCTCCCGGACACGGAGGGGTGGCTACACCTTC
TRBV2	TRBJ2-5	.	.	CASSRGLPSETQYF	TGTGCCAGCAGCCGAGGACTGCCATCAGAGACCCAGTACTTC
TRBV30	TRBJ2-7	.	.	CAWRSTGSGIYEQYF	TGTGCCTGGAGATCAACAGGGTCGGGAATCTACGAGCAGTACTTC
TRBV28	TRBJ1-5	.	.	CASRGGDLHQPQHF	TGTGCCAGCAGGGGGGGGGACCTCCATCAGCCCCAGCATTTT
TRBV30	TRBJ1-6	.	TRBD1	CAWRIGQGTNSPLHF	TGTGCCTGGAGGATTGGACAGGGGACCAATTCACCCCTCCACTTT
TRBV9	TRBJ1-4	few	.	CASNFAGNEKLFF	TGTGCCAGCAACTTTGCGGGTAATGAAAAACTGTTTTTT
TRBV28	TRBJ1-2	.	.	CASSNTKNYGYTF	TGTGCCAGCAGTAATACAAAGAACTATGGCTACACCTTC
TRBV9	TRBJ2-1	.	.	CASSASLGGGSRNEQFF	TGTGCCAGCAGCGCCTCCCTAGGGGGGGGGTCGAGGAATGAGCAGTTCTTC
TRBV28	TRBJ2-1	.	TRBD1	CASAPYPGQGIYNEQFF	TGTGCCAGCGCCCCCTACCCGGGACAGGGGATCTACAATGAGCAGTTCTTC
TRBV6-6	TRBJ1-6	.	TRBD1	CASIGEGARNSPLHF	TGTGCCAGCATAGGAGAGGGGGCTAGGAATTCACCCCTCCACTTT
TRBV7-8	TRBJ2-3	.	TRBD2	CASSSKGGEGFTDTQYF	TGTGCCAGCAGCTCGAAAGGTGGGGAGGGATTCACAGATACGCAGTATTTT
TRBV19	TRBJ1-2	.	TRBD1	CASSGGTADNYGYTF	TGTGCCAGTAGTGGGGGGACAGCAGATAACTATGGCTACACCTTC
TRBV18	TRBJ1-2	once	TRBD1	CASSPGTGGIVGGYTF	TGTGCCAGCTCACCTGGGACAGGGGGAATAGTTGGTGGCTACACCTTC
TRBV3-1/TRBV3-2	TRBJ2-5	.	TRBD2	CASSPTSGGETQYF	TGTGCCAGCAGCCCCACTAGCGGGGGGGAGACCCAGTACTTC
TRBV15	TRBJ1-2	.	TRBD1	CATSSRDRGKGYGYTF	TGTGCCACCAGCAGTAGGGACAGGGGGAAAGGGTATGGCTACACCTTC
TRBV2	TRBJ1-1	.	TRBD1	CASSLGQGNTEAFF	TGTGCCAGCAGTCTGGGACAGGGGAACACTGAAGCTTTCTTT
TRBV4-1	TRBJ2-2	.	TRBD1	CASSQVLQGASDTGELFF	TGCGCCAGCAGCCAAGTGCTCCAGGGGGCTAGCGACACCGGGGAGCTGTTTTTT
TRBV2	TRBJ2-2	once	TRBD2	CASKARGGGLNTGELFF	TGTGCCAGCAAGGCGCGGGGGGGAGGCCTTAACACCGGGGAGCTGTTTTTT
TRBV7-3	TRBJ2-2	.	TRBD2	CASSRTGGPSGELFF	TGTGCCAGCAGCCGGACGGGGGGGCCGAGCGGGGAGCTGTTTTTT
TRBV14	TRBJ1-1	.	.	CASSLGARAFF	TGTGCCAGCAGCCTGGGAGCCCGGGCTTTCTTT
TRBV18	TRBJ1-1	.	TRBD1	CASSDRLEAFF	TGTGCCAGCTCGGACAGGCTTGAAGCTTTCTTT
TRBV2	TRBJ2-7	.	.	CASREGSSEQYF	TGTGCCAGCAGGGAAGGGTCCAGCGAGCAGTACTTC
TRBV6-5	TRBJ1-1	.	.	CASSYLPGVLNTEAFF	TGTGCCAGCAGTTACTTGCCAGGGGTCCTGAACACTGAAGCTTTCTTT
TRBV30	TRBJ2-4	.	.	CAWSRGPKNIQYF	TGTGCCTGGAGTAGAGGGCCTAAAAACATTCAGTACTTC
TRBV6-5	TRBJ1-4	.	.	CASRRGGSFEKLFF	TGTGCCAGCAGAAGGGGAGGGTCCTTTGAAAAACTGTTTTTT
TRBV18	TRBJ1-2	.	TRBD1	CASSRPQGFSVVGYTF	TGTGCCAGCTCACGACCACAGGGGTTCTCGGTGGTGGGCTACACCTTC
TRBV29-1	TRBJ2-3	.	.	CSARTGTDTQYF	TGCAGCGCCCGGACAGGCACAGATACGCAGTATTTT
TRBV2	TRBJ1-2	.	.	CASSADSYGYTF	TGTGCCAGCAGTGCGGACAGCTATGGCTACACCTTC
TRBV19	TRBJ1-5	.	.	CASSTRTGYSNQPQHF	TGTGCCAGTAGTACTCGGACTGGCTATAGCAATCAGCCCCAGCATTTT
TRBV29-1	TRBJ1-1	.	.	CSVAAQGLGYTEAFF	TGCAGCGTTGCCGCCCAGGGCCTGGGGTACACTGAAGCTTTCTTT
TRBV2	TRBJ1-1	.	TRBD1	CASSEYPSTGSGTEAFF	TGTGCCAGCAGTGAATACCCTTCGACAGGGTCGGGCACTGAAGCTTTCTTT
TRBV28	TRBJ2-7	.	TRBD2	CASKRGSTYEQYF	TGTGCCAGCAAGCGGGGGAGCACCTACGAGCAGTACTTC
TRBV25-1	TRBJ1-1	few	.	CASSEFPGDTEAFF	TGTGCCAGCAGTGAATTTCCTGGAGACACTGAAGCTTTCTTT
TRBV2	TRBJ2-3	.	.	CASSQVLSTDTQYF	TGTGCCAGCAGTCAGGTCCTAAGCACAGATACGCAGTATTTT
TRBV3-1/TRBV3-2	TRBJ1-4	.	TRBD1	CASSPGGQGLEKLFF	TGTGCCAGCAGCCCCGGGGGACAGGGGTTAGAAAAACTGTTTTTT
TRBV2	TRBJ1-2	.	TRBD1	CASSELGQGYGYTF	TGTGCCAGCAGTGAATTGGGACAGGGCTATGGCTACACCTTC
TRBV3-1/TRBV3-2	TRBJ2-1	.	TRBD2	CASSAITSAEQFF	TGTGCCAGCAGCGCGATTACTAGCGCTGAGCAGTTCTTC
TRBV28	TRBJ1-2	.	.	CASSSGVGGGYTF	TGTGCCAGCAGCTCAGGGGTCGGAGGTGGCTACACCTTC
TRBV18	TRBJ1-1	.	.	CASSRYSEAFF	TGTGCCAGCTCACGATACAGTGAAGCTTTCTTT
TRBV5-8	TRBJ1-2	once	.	CASSLVPRNYGYTF	TGTGCCAGCAGCTTGGTCCCCAGGAACTATGGCTACACCTTC
TRBV5-4	TRBJ1-1	.	.	CASSRRLSMNTEAFF	TGTGCCAGCAGCCGCCGCCTGAGCATGAACACTGAAGCTTTCTTT